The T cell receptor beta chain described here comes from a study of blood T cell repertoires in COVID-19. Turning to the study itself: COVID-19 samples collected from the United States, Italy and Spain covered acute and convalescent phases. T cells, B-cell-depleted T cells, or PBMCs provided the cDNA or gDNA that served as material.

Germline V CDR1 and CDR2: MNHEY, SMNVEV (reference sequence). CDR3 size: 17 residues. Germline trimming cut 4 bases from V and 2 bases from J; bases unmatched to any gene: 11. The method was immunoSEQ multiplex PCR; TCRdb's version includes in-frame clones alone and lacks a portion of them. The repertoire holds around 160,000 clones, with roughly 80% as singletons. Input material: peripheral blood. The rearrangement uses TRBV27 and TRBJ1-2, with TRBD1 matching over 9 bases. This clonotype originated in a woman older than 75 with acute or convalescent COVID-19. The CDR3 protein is CASSYRTGEVRNYGYTF. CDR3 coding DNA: TGTGCCAGCAGTTATCGGACAGGGGAGGTTAGGAACTATGGCTACACCTTC.